The 14 T cell receptor beta chains in this list originate from one sample, sequenced in a study of identical twins. TCRdb independently ran MiXCR on the 5' RACE reads; one entry per CDR3 protein. The sample records about 340,000 distinct CDR3 sequences, around 9% being singletons. Input material: naive T cells sorted from blood. These receptors all come from a woman aged 50 to 60 in good health.

This clonotype was detected only a few times. V usage is TRBV2 and J usage is TRBJ2-1; 8 nucleotides line up with TRBD2. The CDR3 contains 12 residues. Germline V gene data show CDR1 as SNHLY and CDR2 as FYNNEI. Germline trimming cut 6 bases from V and 10 bases from J; bases unmatched to any gene: 5. In nucleotides, the CDR3 is TGTGCCAGCAGAGGGACTAGACCGGAGCAGTTCTTC. This codes for CASRGTRPEQFF.

The chain uses TRBV12-3 or TRBV12-4 and TRBJ2-7, with 11 bases that match TRBD1. The junction had 4 bases not matched to a gene; V was cut back by 1 base and J by 5 bases. The CDR3 runs 15 residues. The CDR3 sequence is CASSLDRTGGHEQYF. In DNA, the CDR3 is TGTGCCAGCAGTTTAGACAGGACAGGGGGCCACGAGCAGTACTTC.

At least ten counts were recorded for this clonotype. This chain connects TRBV24-1 to TRBJ2-7; 12 bases line up with TRBD1. Germline values: CDR1 KGHDR, CDR2 SFDVKD. The CDR3 is 15 residues long. The V and J ends lost 2 bases and 5 bases, in that order; junction bases with no gene match: 3. The CDR3: CATSDWGTGGDEQYF. The CDR3, as DNA: TGTGCCACCAGTGATTGGGGGACAGGGGGCGACGAGCAGTACTTC.

Ten or more counts support this clonotype. The V call is TRBV12-3 or TRBV12-4, the J call TRBJ2-3; TRBD2 agrees at 7 bases. This CDR3 region has 14 residues. Trimming cost V 6 bases and J 0 bases; bases outside gene matches: 3. CDR3: CASRRSGSTDTQYF. CDR3 coding DNA: TGTGCCAGCAGACGTAGCGGGAGCACAGATACGCAGTATTTT.

This sequence joins TRBV7-8 and TRBJ2-3, with D possibly being TRBD1 (6 bases). V was trimmed by 3 bases and J by 3 bases, leaving 22 bases between them. The length of the CDR3 is 18 residues. The germline gives CDR1 SGHVS, CDR2 FQNEAQ. The CDR3 protein is CASSLRTGHSGRTDTQYF. CDR3 DNA: TGTGCCAGCAGCTTGAGGACGGGACATTCCGGACGGACAGATACGCAGTATTTT.

For this clonotype: A much larger clone is a single base away; this may be a read error. The V and J genes are TRBV5-1 and TRBJ2-3; D perhaps matches TRBD2 (6 bases). The CDR3 consists of 14 residues. The germline gives CDR1 SGHRS, CDR2 YFSETQ. CDR3 in amino acids: CASSRRASTGTQYF. The CDR3 bases are TGCGCCAGCAGCCGGAGGGCCTCCACAGGTACGCAGTATTTT.

The chain carries TRBV24-1 and TRBJ2-3, with TRBD2 matching 7 bases. This CDR3 has 14 residues. V lost 7 bases, J lost 2 bases, and 5 bases stayed unmatched. From germline, CDR1 is KGHDR and CDR2 SFDVKD. The CDR3, as DNA: TGTGCCACCAGGTCTAGCGGAGACACAGATACGCAGTATTTT. It encodes CATRSSGDTDTQYF.

This clonotype was seen at least ten times. The J gene is TRBJ1-1, the V gene TRBV6-2 or TRBV6-3; 7 bases line up with TRBD1. Trimming cost V 5 bases and J 4 bases; bases outside gene matches: 4. This CDR3 is built from 13 residues. CDR1 MNHEY and CDR2 SVGEGT come from the germline V gene. CDR3 protein: CASSQQGGTEAFF. The CDR3 DNA is TGTGCCAGCAGTCAGCAGGGGGGCACTGAAGCTTTCTTT.

This clonotype has more than one count but fewer than ten. The gene calls are TRBV6-2 or TRBV6-3 and TRBJ2-7; a weak D match, TRBD1 (5 bases). V gave up 6 bases and J gave up 2 bases, with 11 bases separating them. CDR3 length: 13 residues. The germline V gene encodes CDR1 MNHEY and CDR2 SVGEGT. CDR3 region: CASSQGTAYEQYF. In DNA form, the CDR3 reads TGTGCCAGCAGCCAGGGAACCGCCTACGAGCAGTACTTC.

This chain connects TRBV12-5 to TRBJ2-7, with D perhaps TRBD2 (6 bases). The CDR3 covers 13 residues. Per germline, CDR1 LGHNT and CDR2 FRNRAP. Trimming took 6 bases from V and 6 from J, leaving 15 bases between them. CDR3 DNA sequence: TGTGCTAGTGGATTCGCGGGATATCGCGAGCAGTACTTC. Residues: CASGFAGYREQYF.

This clonotype was detected many times. The rearrangement links TRBV12-3 or TRBV12-4 to TRBJ2-1; 7 bases agree with TRBD2. Unmatched junction bases numbered 10, after V lost 5 bases and J lost 0 bases. The CDR3 sequence is 17 residues long. The CDR3 DNA reads as TGTGCCAGCAGTATTAGGACTAGGTTTAACTCCTACAATGAGCAGTTCTTC. It is translated as CASSIRTRFNSYNEQFF.

The table lists this clonotype with a few counts. The V call is TRBV6-4, the J call TRBJ2-3; D is uncertain. This CDR3 spans 14 amino acids. The germline V gene encodes CDR1 MRHNA and CDR2 SNTAGT. The V and J ends lost 0 bases and 4 bases respectively, with 8 bases between them. Here the CDR3 reads CASSDSEMSDTQYF. In DNA form, the CDR3 reads TGTGCCAGCAGTGACTCGGAGATGTCAGATACGCAGTATTTT.

This clonotype showed up many times. This chain uses TRBV6-2 or TRBV6-3 with TRBJ1-1; D unresolved. Germline V gene data show CDR1 as MNHEY and CDR2 as SVGEGT. The CDR3 is 13 amino acids. V lost 6 bases and J 8 bases, leaving 16 bases between the germline ends. CDR3 amino acids: CASSHAATAEAFF. CDR3 nucleotide sequence: TGTGCCAGCAGCCACGCGGCGACTGCGGAAGCTTTCTTT.

V usage is TRBV19 and J usage is TRBJ1-2; D may be TRBD1 (5 bases). Germline-derived CDR1 and CDR2 are LNHDA and SQIVND (reference sequence). The CDR3 runs to 13 residues. V lost 6 bases, J lost 1 base, and 9 bases lay in between. In DNA, the CDR3 is TGTGCCAGTAGCTCGAGGGGTAACTATGGCTACACCTTC. This gives the protein CASSSRGNYGYTF.